Below, 17 T cell receptor beta chains from the same sample are listed, as sequenced in a study of regulatory T cells in long-lasting Graves disease. Arm-PCR of CDR3 regions and iRepertoire HTBI primers were used to build TCR beta libraries. Each CDR3 protein gets one entry after TCRdb re-called the multiplex PCR reads with MiXCR. The data contain 550,000 to 600,000 distinct CDR3 sequences, around 15% of them singletons. The time point was: newly diagnosed GD, antithyroid drugs for less than 3 months. Following extraction of RNA from PBMCs, that RNA was used to make the TCR library. These data were also reused for a study on T cells in Graves' hyperthyroidism and ophthalmopathy.

The sequencing here drew on peripheral blood mononuclear cells (PBMCs), taken at new diagnosis, from a patient treated with antithyroid drugs. These receptors all stem from a man aged 18 to 30 with Graves disease.

The sample holds a few counts of this clonotype. The CDR3 DNA sequence: TGTGCCAGCAGCCCTAGAGGCCCAGGGGGGGAGACCCAGTACTTC. It translates to CASSPRGPGGETQYF. The chain joins TRBV13 to TRBJ2-5; tentatively, D is TRBD1 (7 bases). The V and J ends lost 5 bases and 5 bases respectively, with 18 bases between them. The CDR3 has 15 amino acids. Germline V gives CDR1 PRHDT, CDR2 FYEKMQ (reference sequence).

This clonotype appeared many times. This sequence joins TRBV5-1 and TRBJ2-1, with D possibly TRBD2 on 5 matching bases. The CDR3 runs to 14 residues. V dropped 0 bases and J dropped 6 bases, with 10 bases sitting between them. CDR1 SGHRS and CDR2 YFSETQ come from the germline V gene. CDR3 sequence: CASSLVGVGNEQFF. In DNA, the CDR3 is TGCGCCAGCAGCTTGGTGGGAGTAGGCAATGAGCAGTTCTTC.

The sample holds one count of this clonotype. This chain connects TRBV20-1 to TRBJ2-4; 12 bases fit TRBD2. The CDR3 spans 13 residues. Germline V lookup: CDR1 DFQATT, CDR2 SNEGSKA (reference sequence). The trim removed 2 bases at V and 9 bases at J, leaving 2 bases unmatched. The CDR3 here is CSARLAGGGIQYF. The CDR3 nucleotides read TGCAGTGCTAGACTAGCGGGAGGGGGCATTCAGTACTTC.

This clonotype was observed a few times. The V and J genes are TRBV5-5 and TRBJ1-2; unclear D gene. The germline CDR1 and CDR2 sequences are SGHKS and YYEKEE (reference sequence). The CDR3 totals 13 residues. Trimming cost V 1 base and J 8 bases, with 12 bases left between them. The CDR3, as DNA: TGTGCCAGCAGCTTGTTGGGATCGGGGGGCTACACCTTC. As protein: CASSLLGSGGYTF.

This clonotype was seen a few times. The chain couples TRBV7-6 to TRBJ2-3; D is undetermined. Trimming left V 6 bases short and J 4 bases short, with 14 bases between. Germline V gene lookup returns CDR1 SGHVS and CDR2 FNYEAQ. This CDR3 has 14 residues. CDR3 coding DNA: TGTGCCAGCAGTCCCCTAGGCCGCGCAGATACGCAGTATTTT. Its translation is CASSPLGRADTQYF.

A remark on this clonotype: A much larger clonotype is one base distant, so this may be a read error. Because the CDR3's place on the DNA is in doubt, the DNA is left out and the CDR3 is given as listed by TCRdb. This chain connects TRBV7-8 to TRBJ1-2; TRBD1, the table's D call, was not compared with the DNA. CDR1 and CDR2 from the germline V gene are SGHVS and FQNEAQ. The CDR3 is made up of 15 amino acids, end residues included. The CDR3 here is CASSLERWGFGSYAF.

The V call is TRBV5-4, the J call TRBJ2-5, with D hard to call. V was cut by 5 bases and J by 1 base, with 12 bases left in between. The CDR3 has 14 amino acids. Germline CDR1 reads SGHNT; CDR2 reads YYREEE (reference sequence). The CDR3 is CASRPADLQETQYF. DNA for the CDR3: TGTGCCAGCAGGCCGGCGGACCTCCAAGAGACCCAGTACTTC.

The CDR3 is CASSRGLAGDNTQYF. The DNA of the CDR3 is TGTGCCAGCAGCCGGGGACTAGCGGGAGATAATACGCAGTATTTT. The chain recombines TRBV13 with TRBJ2-3; 14 bases line up with TRBD2. Germline assignment: CDR1 PRHDT and CDR2 FYEKMQ (reference sequence). J gave up 7 bases and V 5 bases, and 5 bases lay outside the gene matches. There are 15 residues in the CDR3.

This rearrangement joins TRBV29-1 to TRBJ1-1, with D perhaps TRBD1 (5 bases). Germline assignment: CDR1 SQVTM and CDR2 ANQGSEA. V was clipped by 6 bases and J by 1 base, with 12 bases between them. There are 13 residues in the CDR3. CDR3 bases: TGCAGCGTGGTCGGGACGGCGAACACTGAAGCTTTCTTT. Translating gives CSVVGTANTEAFF.

The V gene is TRBV7-8, the J gene TRBJ1-1; D unresolved. This CDR3 region has 16 residues. Germline values: CDR1 SGHVS, CDR2 FQNEAQ. V gave up 4 bases and J gave up 8 bases, with 23 bases separating them. The CDR3 is CASSSPGSRLGREAFF. CDR3 DNA sequence: TGTGCCAGCAGCTCCCCAGGTTCCAGGCTGGGAAGGGAAGCTTTCTTT.

This clonotype has a count of ten or more. The chain combines TRBV7-9 with TRBJ2-5, with D hard to call. The CDR3 sequence is 12 residues long. The V gene lost 4 bases and the J gene lost 1 base, with 4 bases spanning the gap. Germline CDR1 reads SEHNR; CDR2 reads FQNEAQ (reference sequence). The CDR3 DNA reads TGTGCCAGCAGCTGGGCCCAAGAGACCCAGTACTTC. It yields the protein CASSWAQETQYF.

J is TRBJ2-1 and V is TRBV24-1; D gene ambiguous. Trimming stripped 4 bases from V and 10 bases from J, with 19 bases between. Germline V gives CDR1 KGHDR, CDR2 SFDVKD. This CDR3 region has 15 residues. The CDR3 DNA is TGTGCCACCAGTGAGGCAGACCGCGGCGTTCGGGAGCAGTTCTTC. It encodes CATSEADRGVREQFF.

The sample holds a few counts of this clonotype. A much larger clone differs by one base, so this may be a read error. The chain is built from TRBV7-2 and TRBJ2-7; maybe TRBD2 (6 bases). Germline V gene data show CDR1 as SGHTA and CDR2 as FQGNSA. The CDR3 has 12 amino acids. The germline V and J ends were trimmed by 5 bases and 9 bases, with 14 bases remaining between them. CDR3 nucleotides: TGTGCCAGCAGCCGGGACTCCCTAGGGCAGTACTTC. This sequence encodes CASSRDSLGQYF.

This clonotype was observed many times. V is TRBV5-1 and J is TRBJ2-7, with 8 positions matching TRBD1. This CDR3 is 14 amino acids long. Looked up from germline, CDR1 is SGHRS and CDR2 is YFSETQ. V dropped 5 bases and J dropped 3; count of bases not matched to a gene: 7. In nucleotides, the CDR3 is TGCGCCAGCAGACCGGGACAGGTGAGCTACGAGCAGTACTTC. Translation: CASRPGQVSYEQYF.

V gene TRBV5-1 combines with J gene TRBJ2-3; 12 bases line up with TRBD2. The germline CDR1 and CDR2 sequences are SGHRS and YFSETQ. Trimming at V came to 3 bases and at J to 4 bases, leaving 3 bases not matched to a gene. The CDR3 sequence is 15 residues long. Written as DNA, the CDR3 is TGCGCCAGCAGCTCTAGCGGGAGGGCCGCAGATACGCAGTATTTT. It is translated as CASSSSGRAADTQYF.

This rearrangement joins TRBV11-2 to TRBJ2-1; D unclear. Germline-derived CDR1 and CDR2 are SGHAT and FQNNGV. The CDR3 is 13 residues long. V lost 2 bases to trimming and J lost 5 bases, with 7 bases between them. For the CDR3, the DNA is TGTGCCAGCAGCTTATCTAGTAACAATGAGCAGTTCTTC. It is translated as CASSLSSNNEQFF.

Concerning this clonotype: A much larger clone differs from this one at a single base, so this may be a read error. The rearrangement joins TRBV20-1 to TRBJ2-5, with D possibly matching TRBD2 (5 bases). The CDR3 runs to 12 residues. Looked up from germline, CDR1 is DFQATT and CDR2 is SNEGSKA (reference sequence). V lost 7 bases and J lost 7, with 16 bases in between. CDR3 sequence: CSVRGSLGTQYF. As DNA, the CDR3 is TGCAGTGTCCGGGGTAGCTTGGGGACCCAGTACTTC.